This record covers a single T cell receptor beta chain. No cognate antigen has been identified for it. One end of the junction does not line up with germline, which may come from a read error. The sample's time point, from its label and the paper: newly diagnosed GD, antithyroid drugs for less than 3 months. RNA was extracted from PBMCs in TRIzol for both TCR sequencing and RNA sequencing. Graves' disease was diagnosed according to American Thyroid Association guidelines. Patients were recruited from an endocrinology department in Xi'an, China. From each patient, approximately 9 milliliters of peripheral blood was collected into an EDTA anticoagulant tube. Ficoll Paque Plus density gradient separation was used to isolate PBMCs, and no additional T cell sorting was done. RNA quality was checked with an Agilent 2100 Bioanalyzer and agarose gel, and concentration with a NanoDrop 2000. The cysteine opens and the phenylalanine closes a CDR3 of 15 amino acids. The sequence is cut down to CDR3 DNA, 45 bases in frame from base 1. As encoded in the germline V gene, CDR1 is SGHNT while CDR2 is YENEEA.

Preparation of the library involved multiplex PCR. TCRdb lists the instrument as Illumina HiSeq 4000. CDR3 regions were amplified by Arm-PCR with iRepertoire HTBI primers to construct TCR beta libraries. Gel purification was performed on PCR products prior to sequencing. The study's own analysis went as follows. Gene usage analysis of CDR3 amino acid clonotypes used the roughly 60 TRBV and some 13 TRBJ segments found across samples. COPE and FqMerger were used to merge the filtered high-quality paired reads into contigs. BLAST was used to align contigs to the IMGT TRBV, TRBD and TRBJ reference genes, and CDR3 was defined following IMGT. Any clonotype with a frequency above 0.1% was counted as a highly expanded clone. Shannon entropy served as the measure of repertoire diversity, while the Gini coefficient captured V-J evenness. A clonotype found in more than one individual was treated as public. TCRdb applied fastp at Q25 and MiXCR to the public reads, then kept only in-frame beta chains. When rows share a CDR3 protein, they turn into one entry using the most common DNA and genes. TCRdb, not the authors, supplied the V and J calls. The sample table shows about 440,000 distinct CDR3 sequences, and under 15% are seen once. The biggest ten clones account for 16% of the sample.

This record belongs to a study of regulatory T cells in long-lasting Graves disease (dated by TCRdb to about 2021). Regarding the research as a whole: Newly diagnosed Graves' disease patients had taken antithyroid drugs for less than 3 months. Peripheral blood TCR sequencing and RNA sequencing compared persistent Graves' disease patients with newly diagnosed Graves' disease patients. The study was conducted in China and was registered as a clinical trial. A total of about 35 samples underwent TCR sequencing, from some 13 patients with persistent Graves' disease and approximately 20 patients with newly diagnosed Graves' disease. What the research found in general, with its limitations: Only the TCR beta chain was sequenced and analyzed. Only peripheral blood was studied, because thyroid tissue, the primary lesion, was inaccessible. As a limitation, the authors acknowledged that the small sample size may reduce accuracy. Compared with newly diagnosed patients, patients with persistent Graves' disease had lower TCR Shannon entropy and fewer highly expanded clones, which suggests clonal expansion. Patients with persistent disease shared more public clonotypes (roughly 2,900) than newly diagnosed patients did (around 1,000). TRBV28, TRBJ1-2 and TRBJ2-5 were preferentially used in persistent disease, while TRBV20-1 and TRBJ2-1 were favored in newly diagnosed disease.

These data are also associated with another study on T cells in Graves' hyperthyroidism and ophthalmopathy. The second investigation adds: Graves' hyperthyroidism was defined as stable when no progression to ophthalmopathy occurred over 18 months of follow-up. Hyperthyroidism patients were aged 18 to 65 years and newly diagnosed, with disease duration of less than 2 months. Patients with uncontrolled infections, other autoimmune diseases, pregnancy or lactation were excluded. Diagnoses were established on the basis of clinical symptoms, serum thyroxine and TRAb, thyroid ultrasound, and orbital computed tomography. The TCR CDR3 was subjected to a first round of RT-PCR using the HTBI primer set and the Qiagen OneStep RT-PCR kit. Blood samples also contained most of the expanded thyroid clonotypes (frequency above 0.001), which suggests that blood repertoires may reflect thyroid immune responses. A model built on a 13 V-J signature distinguished ophthalmopathy from stable hyperthyroidism, reaching roughly 88% sensitivity and around 81% specificity in cross-validation and 80%/75% in testing. In validation, the model predicted progression to ophthalmopathy with roughly 66% sensitivity and 72% to 75% specificity, a median of about 6 months before onset. To identify distinguishing TCR V-J signatures, a discovery cohort of about a hundred patients was used, comprising 43 with Graves' ophthalmopathy and about 59 with stable Graves' hyperthyroidism. Whether ophthalmopathy could be predicted prospectively was tested in an independent validation cohort made up of about 18 hyperthyroidism patients plus 17 patients who later progressed to ophthalmopathy. For training and testing, the 100 or so patients in the discovery cohort were randomly divided in a 7:3 ratio. Thyroid tissue and blood T-cell repertoires from more than 5 Graves' hyperthyroidism patients were also compared in the study. After blood sampling, hyperthyroidism patients were treated with methimazole at a starting dose of 30 mg daily, and ophthalmopathy patients were treated with high-dose intravenous methylprednisolone. Libraries were constructed in a second round of multiplex PCR, after which size selection and purification were performed. The libraries were sequenced on an Illumina HiSeq2000 using paired-end 100 bp reads. Raw data were processed with SOAPnuke, discarding reads with adapters, uncalled bases, mean Phred below 15, or no exact constant-primer or identifier match. COPE v1.2.5 was used to merge the high-quality paired reads, and each unique nucleotide sequence was defined as a clonotype. MiTCR v1.1 was used to align clonotypes to the IMGT TRBV, TRBD and TRBJ reference segments. The analysis included only V-J combinations with a frequency above 0.0001, which together covered 98% to 99.2% of the repertoires. The TCS score was defined as F50 (clonal expansion) divided by E x V (chaos), with BLOSUM62-based TCRdist calculated between CDR3 peptides within each V-J. Welch's t-statistics and random forest reduced roughly 540 V-J features to 10 to 15, which were used in a naive Bayes classifier (R e1071). Sample size was not statistically predetermined, and blinding of investigators to group allocation was not performed. According to the paper, TCR Vbeta CDR3 sequencing was carried out on 135 peripheral blood samples, which came from 40 to 45 ophthalmopathy, fewer than 80 hyperthyroidism and some 17 progressor patients.

This specimen was peripheral blood mononuclear cells (PBMCs), taken at new diagnosis, from a patient treated with antithyroid drugs. This sequence was found in a woman in her thirties with Graves disease. Donor details come from another sample of the same person, matched by shared clones. The chain uses TRBV11-3 and TRBJ1-5; TRBD1 aligns with 8 central bases. The CDR3 has the sequence CASSFDPTGGQPQHF. The sequenced DNA: TGCGCCAGCAGCTTTGATCCCACAGGGGGGCAGCCCCAGCATTTT.